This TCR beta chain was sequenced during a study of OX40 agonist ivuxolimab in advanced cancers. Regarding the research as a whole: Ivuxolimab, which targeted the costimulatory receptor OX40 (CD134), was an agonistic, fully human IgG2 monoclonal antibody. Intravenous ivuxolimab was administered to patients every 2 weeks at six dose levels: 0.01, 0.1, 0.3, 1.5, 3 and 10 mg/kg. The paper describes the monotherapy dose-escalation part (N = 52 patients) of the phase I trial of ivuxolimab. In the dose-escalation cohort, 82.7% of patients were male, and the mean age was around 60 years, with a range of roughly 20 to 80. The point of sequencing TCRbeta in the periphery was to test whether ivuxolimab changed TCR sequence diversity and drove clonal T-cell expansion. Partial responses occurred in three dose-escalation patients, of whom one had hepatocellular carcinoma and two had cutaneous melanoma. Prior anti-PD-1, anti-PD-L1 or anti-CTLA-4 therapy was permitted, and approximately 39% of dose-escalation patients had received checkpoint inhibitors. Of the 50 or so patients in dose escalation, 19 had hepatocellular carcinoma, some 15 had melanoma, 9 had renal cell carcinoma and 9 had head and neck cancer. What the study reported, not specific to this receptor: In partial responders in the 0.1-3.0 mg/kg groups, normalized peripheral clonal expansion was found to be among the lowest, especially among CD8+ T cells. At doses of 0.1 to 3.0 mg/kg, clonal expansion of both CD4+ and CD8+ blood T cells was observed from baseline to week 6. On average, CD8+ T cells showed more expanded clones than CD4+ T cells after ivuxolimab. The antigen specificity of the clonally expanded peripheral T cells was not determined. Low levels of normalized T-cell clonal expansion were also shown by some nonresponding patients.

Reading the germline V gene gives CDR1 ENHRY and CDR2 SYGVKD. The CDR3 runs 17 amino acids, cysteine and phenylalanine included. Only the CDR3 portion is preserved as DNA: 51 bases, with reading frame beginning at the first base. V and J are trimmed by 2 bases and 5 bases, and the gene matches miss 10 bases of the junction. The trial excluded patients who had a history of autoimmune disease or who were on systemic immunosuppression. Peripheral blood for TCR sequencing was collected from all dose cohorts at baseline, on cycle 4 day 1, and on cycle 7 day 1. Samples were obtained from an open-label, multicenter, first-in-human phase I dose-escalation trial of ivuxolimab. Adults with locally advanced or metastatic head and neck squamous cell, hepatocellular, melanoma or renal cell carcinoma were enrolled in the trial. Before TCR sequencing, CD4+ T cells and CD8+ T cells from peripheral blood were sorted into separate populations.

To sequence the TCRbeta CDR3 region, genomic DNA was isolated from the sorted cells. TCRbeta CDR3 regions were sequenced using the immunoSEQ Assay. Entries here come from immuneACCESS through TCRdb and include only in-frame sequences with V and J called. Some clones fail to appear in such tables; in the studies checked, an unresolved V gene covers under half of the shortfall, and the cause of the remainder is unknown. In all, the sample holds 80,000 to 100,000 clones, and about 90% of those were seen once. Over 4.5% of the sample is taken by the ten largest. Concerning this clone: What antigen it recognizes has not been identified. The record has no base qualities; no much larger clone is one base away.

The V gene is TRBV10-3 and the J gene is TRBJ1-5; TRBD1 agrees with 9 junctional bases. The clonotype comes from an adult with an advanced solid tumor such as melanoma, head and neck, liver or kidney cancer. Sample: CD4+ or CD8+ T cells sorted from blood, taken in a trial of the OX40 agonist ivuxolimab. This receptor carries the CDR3 CAISERGQGGKDQPQHF. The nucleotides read TGTGCCATCAGTGAGAGGGGACAGGGTGGCAAGGATCAGCCCCAGCATTTT.